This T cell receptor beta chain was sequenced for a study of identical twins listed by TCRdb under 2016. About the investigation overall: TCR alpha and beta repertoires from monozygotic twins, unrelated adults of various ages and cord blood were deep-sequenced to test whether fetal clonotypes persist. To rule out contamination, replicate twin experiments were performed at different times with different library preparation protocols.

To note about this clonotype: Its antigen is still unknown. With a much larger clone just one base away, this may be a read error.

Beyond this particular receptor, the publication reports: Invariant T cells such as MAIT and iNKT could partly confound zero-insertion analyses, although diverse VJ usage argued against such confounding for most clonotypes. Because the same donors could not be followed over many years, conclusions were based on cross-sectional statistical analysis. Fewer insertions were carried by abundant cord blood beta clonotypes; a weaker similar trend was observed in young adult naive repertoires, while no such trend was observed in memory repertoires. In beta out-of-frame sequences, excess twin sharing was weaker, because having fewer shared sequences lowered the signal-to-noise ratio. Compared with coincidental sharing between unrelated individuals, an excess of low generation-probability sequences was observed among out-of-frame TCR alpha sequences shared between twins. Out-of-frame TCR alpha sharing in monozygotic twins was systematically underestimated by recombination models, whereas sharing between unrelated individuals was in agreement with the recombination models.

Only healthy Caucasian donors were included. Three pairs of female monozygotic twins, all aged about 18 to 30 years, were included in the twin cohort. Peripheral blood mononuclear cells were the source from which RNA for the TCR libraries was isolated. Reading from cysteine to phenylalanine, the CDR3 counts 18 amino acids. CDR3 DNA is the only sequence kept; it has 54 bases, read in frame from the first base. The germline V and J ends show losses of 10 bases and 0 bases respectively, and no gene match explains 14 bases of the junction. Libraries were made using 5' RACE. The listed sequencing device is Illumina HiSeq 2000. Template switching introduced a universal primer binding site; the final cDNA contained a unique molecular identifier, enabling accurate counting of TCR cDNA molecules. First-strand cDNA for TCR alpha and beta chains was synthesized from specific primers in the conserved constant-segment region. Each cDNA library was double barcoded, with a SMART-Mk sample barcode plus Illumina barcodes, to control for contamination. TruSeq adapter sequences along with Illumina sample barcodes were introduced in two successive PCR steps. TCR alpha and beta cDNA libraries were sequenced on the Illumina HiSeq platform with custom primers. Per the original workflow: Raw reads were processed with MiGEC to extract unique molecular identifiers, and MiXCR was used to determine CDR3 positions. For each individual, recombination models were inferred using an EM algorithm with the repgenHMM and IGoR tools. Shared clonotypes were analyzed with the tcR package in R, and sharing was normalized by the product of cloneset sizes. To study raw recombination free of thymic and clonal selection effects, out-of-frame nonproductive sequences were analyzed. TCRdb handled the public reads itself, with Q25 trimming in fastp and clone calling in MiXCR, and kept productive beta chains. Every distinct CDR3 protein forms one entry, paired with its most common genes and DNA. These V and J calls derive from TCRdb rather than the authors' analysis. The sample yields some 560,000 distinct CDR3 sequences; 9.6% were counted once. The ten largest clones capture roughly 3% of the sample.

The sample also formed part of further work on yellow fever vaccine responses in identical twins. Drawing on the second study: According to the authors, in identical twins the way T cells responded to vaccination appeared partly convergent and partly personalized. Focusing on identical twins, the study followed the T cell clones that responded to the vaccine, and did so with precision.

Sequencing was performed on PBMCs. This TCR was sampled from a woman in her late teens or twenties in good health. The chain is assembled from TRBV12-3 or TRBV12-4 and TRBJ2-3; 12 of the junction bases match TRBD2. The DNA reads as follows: TGTGCCATCTGCGGGACTAGCGGGTTTCGTCCTAGCACAGATACGCAGTATTTT. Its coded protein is CAICGTSGFRPSTDTQYF.